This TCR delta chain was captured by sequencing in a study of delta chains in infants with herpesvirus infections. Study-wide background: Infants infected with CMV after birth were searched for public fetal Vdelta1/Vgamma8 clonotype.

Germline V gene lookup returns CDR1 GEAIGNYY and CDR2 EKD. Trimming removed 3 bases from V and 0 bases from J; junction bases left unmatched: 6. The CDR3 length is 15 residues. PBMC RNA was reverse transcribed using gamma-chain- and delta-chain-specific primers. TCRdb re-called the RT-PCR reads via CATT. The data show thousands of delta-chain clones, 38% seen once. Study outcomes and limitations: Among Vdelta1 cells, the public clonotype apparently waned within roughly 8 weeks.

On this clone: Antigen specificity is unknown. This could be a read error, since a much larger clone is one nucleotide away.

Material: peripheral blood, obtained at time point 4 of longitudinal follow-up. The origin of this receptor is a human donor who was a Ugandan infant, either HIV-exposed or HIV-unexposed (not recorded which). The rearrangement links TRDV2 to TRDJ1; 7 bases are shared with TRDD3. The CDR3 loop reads CACDAVGEYTDKLIF. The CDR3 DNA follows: TGTGCCTGTGACGCCGTGGGGGAGTACACCGATAAACTCATCTTT.